This entry is about one T cell receptor (beta chain). Antigen unknown. The data belong to a study of shared clonotypes between healthy human individuals. General observations from the study: The researchers took only blood, and tissue repertoires probably look different. The represented genetic and exposure-history diversity was limited by the small number of donors. Sequencing depth was predicted to influence how clonotypes are shared among donors.

The data were produced by immunoSEQ multiplex PCR, yet TCRdb's version contains in-frame clones alone and is incomplete. The table includes hundreds of thousands of clones, about 79% detected once. Donation came from healthy HIV-negative adults that had no recent acute infections or vaccinations. This CDR3 has 18 residues. V shed 0 bases and J 0 bases; nucleotides not matched to a gene: 5. Germline assignment: CDR1 SGDLS and CDR2 YYNGEE. The sequence came from a woman aged 40-49 years in good health. Some clones in this sample may be carry-over from other donors' samples. The rearrangement uses TRBV9 and TRBJ2-7, with 14 bases lining up with TRBD2. The sequencing input was PBMCs. The CDR3 sequence: CASSVGTSGRYSSYEQYF. The DNA for the CDR3 is TGTGCCAGCAGCGTAGGGACTAGCGGGAGGTATAGCTCCTACGAGCAGTACTTC.